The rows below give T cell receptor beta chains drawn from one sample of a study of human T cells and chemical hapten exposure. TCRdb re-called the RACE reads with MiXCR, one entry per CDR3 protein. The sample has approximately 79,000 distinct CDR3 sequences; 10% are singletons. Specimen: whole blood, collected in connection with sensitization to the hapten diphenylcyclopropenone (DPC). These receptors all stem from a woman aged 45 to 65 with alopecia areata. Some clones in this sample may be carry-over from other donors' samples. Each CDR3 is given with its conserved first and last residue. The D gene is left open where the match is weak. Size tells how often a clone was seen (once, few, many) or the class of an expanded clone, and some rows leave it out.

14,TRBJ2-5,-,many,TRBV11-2,CASSSTRGVETQYF,TGTGCCAGCAGCTCTACCCGGGGAGTGGAGACCCAGTACTTC
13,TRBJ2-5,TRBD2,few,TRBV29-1,CSATSGSGETQYF,TGCAGCGCTACTAGCGGGAGCGGAGAGACCCAGTACTTC
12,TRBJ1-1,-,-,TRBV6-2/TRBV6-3,CASSSGVSEAFF,TGTGCCAGCAGTTCAGGGGTGTCTGAAGCTTTCTTT
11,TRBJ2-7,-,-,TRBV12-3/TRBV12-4,CASSLSTEQYF,TGTGCCAGCAGTTTATCGACCGAGCAGTACTTC
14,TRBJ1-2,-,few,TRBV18,CASSLQSGDYGYTF,TGTGCCAGCTCGCTACAGAGCGGGGACTATGGCTACACCTTC
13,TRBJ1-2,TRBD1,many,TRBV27,CASSLKGAVGYTF,TGTGCCAGCAGTTTAAAGGGGGCTGTTGGCTACACCTTC
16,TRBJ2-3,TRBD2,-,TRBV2,CASMVTSADSTDTQYF,TGTGCCAGCATGGTGACTAGCGCCGACAGCACAGATACGCAGTATTTT
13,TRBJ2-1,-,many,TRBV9,CASSVGVRGEQFF,TGTGCCAGCAGCGTAGGGGTCAGGGGCGAGCAGTTCTTC
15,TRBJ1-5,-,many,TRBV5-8,CASSSQLRSNQPQHF,TGTGCCAGCAGCTCCCAGCTCCGAAGCAATCAGCCCCAGCATTTT
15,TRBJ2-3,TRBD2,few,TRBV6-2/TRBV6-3,CASSSREGLPDTQYF,TGTGCCAGCAGTTCCCGGGAGGGCCTACCAGATACGCAGTATTTT
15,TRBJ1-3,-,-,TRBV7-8,CASSLVGLSGNTTYF,TGTGCCAGCAGCTTAGTGGGGTTATCTGGAAACACCACATATTTT
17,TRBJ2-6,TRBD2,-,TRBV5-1,CVSSPSGTSSGANVLTF,TGCGTCAGCAGCCCTTCAGGGACTAGCTCTGGGGCCAACGTCCTGACTTTC
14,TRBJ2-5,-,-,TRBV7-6,CASSPRRTQETQYF,TGTGCCAGCAGCCCCCGACGGACTCAAGAGACCCAGTACTTC
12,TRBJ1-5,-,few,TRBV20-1,CSASDLNQPQHF,TGCAGTGCTTCCGATCTCAATCAGCCCCAGCATTTT